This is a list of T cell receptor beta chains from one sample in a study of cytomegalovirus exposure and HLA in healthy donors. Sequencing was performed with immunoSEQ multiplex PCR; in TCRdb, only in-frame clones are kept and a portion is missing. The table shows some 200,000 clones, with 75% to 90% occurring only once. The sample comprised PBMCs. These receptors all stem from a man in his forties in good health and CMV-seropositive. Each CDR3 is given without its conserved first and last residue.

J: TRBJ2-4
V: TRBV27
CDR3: ASRQQALHSKNIQY

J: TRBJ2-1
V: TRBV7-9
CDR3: ASSLAGGEQF

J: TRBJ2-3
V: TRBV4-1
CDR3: ASSQAPGLDIATQY

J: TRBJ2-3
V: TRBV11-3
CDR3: ASSAGGLDTQY

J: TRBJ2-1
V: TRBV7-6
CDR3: ASSLNRYSEQF

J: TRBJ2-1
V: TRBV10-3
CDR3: AISDPSGGARQF

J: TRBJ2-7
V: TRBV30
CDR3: AWSKGGAGNYEQY

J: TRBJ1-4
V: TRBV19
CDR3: ASPRCTTNEKLF

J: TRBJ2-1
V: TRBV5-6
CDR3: ASSWATLDEQF

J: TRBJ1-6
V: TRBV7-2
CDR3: ASSLGAQGGGSPLH

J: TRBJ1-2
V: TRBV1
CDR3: TSSRPGHYGYT